This T cell receptor (beta chain) was documented in a study of T-cell reconstitution after alpha-beta-depleted transplantation in children. Points from the study as a whole: Fresh T-cell production supplied most of the T-cell counts and diversity seen one year after transplant. At day 60, the high TCRbeta diversity found in some patients originated from recipient T cells and thymic progenitors that had survived. There were reportedly several hundred expanded graft clones from which alpha-beta T cells came about two months after transplant.

Unique molecular identifiers were used in preparing the TCRbeta library. TCRdb analysed the PCR reads with MiXCR anew, one entry per CDR3 protein. The data contain about 74,000 distinct CDR3 sequences, approximately 14% of them singletons. This clonotype was counted a few times. What it binds is unknown. The sequences come from PBMCs, mostly from graft donor cells, collected 180 days after TCRalphabeta/CD19-depleted stem cell transplant. This receptor was taken from a male patient aged 2 to 10 who had a stem cell transplant for acute lymphoblastic leukemia, so the T cells may come from the graft donor.

The CDR3 bases are TGCGCCAGCAGCTTGGGGGCAGGGAGGAGCACCTTC. It specifies CASSLGAGRSTF. V gene TRBV5-1 combines with J gene TRBJ1-2; tentatively, D is TRBD1 (5 bases). The CDR3 has 12 residues. Germline V lookup: CDR1 SGHRS, CDR2 YFSETQ. The V and J ends lost 0 bases and 13 bases respectively, with 13 bases between them.